These 30 T cell receptor beta chains share one sample of origin, sequenced in a study of CXCR3-negative and CXCR3-positive naive CD8 T cells. TRB cDNA was prepared as libraries by UMI-labeled 5' RACE. With the 5' RACE reads reprocessed, TCRdb shows one record per CDR3 protein and no DNA. Recorded for this sample: approximately 66,000 distinct CDR3 sequences. Material for sequencing was naive CXCR3- CD8+ T cells from blood. Described subset: CD45RO-CCR7+CD27+CD95- naive CD8+ T cells lacking CXCR3 (TNR3-). The receptors were sampled from a human donor in good health. Some clones in this sample may be carry-over from other donors' samples.

The V gene is TRBV20-1, the J gene TRBJ1-4; the D call from TCRdb, TRBD1, cannot be confirmed without DNA. The CDR3 loop spans 13 amino acids. Germline lookup yields CDR1 DFQATT and CDR2 SNEGSKA (reference sequence). This CDR3 is CSAIDREWEKLFF.

This chain uses TRBV28 with TRBJ2-5. This CDR3 contains 14 residues. Germline V gives CDR1 MDHEN, CDR2 SYDVKM. The CDR3 sequence is CASSLFGRWETQYF.

The chain carries TRBV28 and TRBJ1-4; the D gene TCRdb calls, TRBD1, cannot be checked with no DNA. The germline gives CDR1 MDHEN, CDR2 SYDVKM. The CDR3 is 14 amino acids. The CDR3 loop reads CASSLRGGGEKLFF.

The CDR3: CSVRTSGTYEQYF. This chain connects TRBV29-1 to TRBJ2-7; TCRdb calls TRBD2, which cannot be checked without DNA. The CDR3 runs 13 residues. Germline V gene data show CDR1 as SQVTM and CDR2 as ANQGSEA.

The V gene is TRBV19, the J gene TRBJ2-5; TCRdb picks TRBD2, but there is no DNA to check that call. CDR1 LNHDA and CDR2 SQIVND come from the germline V gene (reference sequence). The CDR3 consists of 13 residues. CDR3 amino acids: CASSPLARETQYF. The complete variable domain, with remaining parts taken from reference TRBV19 and TRBJ2-5, reads DGGITQSPKYLFRKEGQNVTLSCEQNLNHDAMYWYRQDPGQGLRLIYYSQIVNDFQKGDIAEGYSVSREKKESFPLTVTSAQKNPTAFYLCASSPLARETQYFGPGTRLLVL.

The genes are TRBV11-2 and TRBJ2-1; the TCRdb D gene call, TRBD1, has no DNA to confirm it. The CDR3 spans 21 residues. Per the germline V gene, CDR1 is SGHAT and CDR2 is FQNNGV. The CDR3 here is CASSLRPGQDPRLGSYNEQFF.

CDR3: CASTGVGDEQFF. The chain carries TRBV27 and TRBJ2-1; TCRdb picks TRBD1, but there is no DNA to check that call. Germline CDR1 is MNHEY and CDR2 is SMNVEV (reference sequence). This CDR3 comprises 12 residues.

This chain connects TRBV29-1 to TRBJ2-3; TCRdb's D call, TRBD2, is unchecked because there is no DNA. Germline V gene sequence: CDR1 SQVTM, CDR2 ANQGSEA. CDR3 size: 16 residues. CDR3 sequence reads: CSVVFWLAGNTDTQYF.

The rearrangement joins TRBV20-1 to TRBJ2-1; TCRdb designates TRBD2, a call that cannot be tested without DNA. Germline-derived CDR1 and CDR2 are DFQATT and SNEGSKA (reference sequence). The CDR3 has 14 amino acids. The CDR3 reads CSARGLAGDNEQFF.

The chain employs TRBV6-5 and TRBJ1-1; as DNA is missing, the TRBD1 call by TCRdb cannot be tested. The CDR3 extends over 16 amino acids. CDR1 is MNHEY and CDR2 is SVGAGI in the germline V gene. The CDR3 loop is CASSPSSTGVNTEAFF.

The chain joins TRBV7-9 to TRBJ2-3; the D gene TCRdb calls, TRBD1, cannot be checked with no DNA. This CDR3 has 16 amino acids. In germline, CDR1 is SEHNR, CDR2 FQNEAQ (reference sequence). CDR3: CASSDVGQANTDTQYF. The variable domain in full, completed from reference TRBV7-9 and TRBJ2-3, reads DTGVSQNPRHKITKRGQNVTFRCDPISEHNRLYWYRQTLGQGPEFLTYFQNEAQLEKSRLLSDRFSAERPKGSFSTLEIQRTEQGDSAMYLCASSDVGQANTDTQYFGPGTRLTVL.

This sequence joins TRBV6-5 and TRBJ2-5; TCRdb reports TRBD1, a call that lacks DNA to check it against. CDR1 MNHEY and CDR2 SVGAGI come from the germline V gene. The CDR3 runs 16 residues. The CDR3 sequence: CASSQTSTGIHNEQFF.

CDR3 region: CSVVRTGGGDEQFF. The V gene is TRBV29-1, the J gene TRBJ2-1; the D gene TCRdb calls, TRBD1, cannot be checked with no DNA. The germline V gene encodes CDR1 SQVTM and CDR2 ANQGSEA. The CDR3 is made up of 14 amino acids.

This rearrangement joins TRBV6-2 or TRBV6-3 to TRBJ1-1. Germline-derived CDR1 and CDR2 are MNHEY and SVGEGT. This CDR3 comprises 14 residues. The CDR3 sequence is CASSYTPGGTEAFF.

The rearrangement joins TRBV19 to TRBJ2-1. Germline V CDR1 and CDR2: LNHDA, SQIVND (reference sequence). This CDR3 has 13 amino acids. The CDR3 sequence is CASRRNLDNEQFF.

The V gene is TRBV11-3, the J gene TRBJ2-1; TCRdb lists TRBD1, though no DNA is available to test this call. The CDR3 loop spans 14 amino acids. Germline assignment: CDR1 SGHNT and CDR2 YENEEA. CDR3 sequence reads: CASSPRARPDEQFF.

The chain employs TRBV15 and TRBJ2-7; TCRdb indicates TRBD1, and absent DNA this call remains unverified. Looked up from germline, CDR1 is LNHNV and CDR2 is YYDKDF (reference sequence). CDR3 size: 16 residues. CDR3 loop: CATSRPWGEPLYEQYF.

The chain is built from TRBV7-2 and TRBJ2-1; checking the TCRdb D call of TRBD1 is not possible without DNA. This CDR3 has 15 amino acids. Germline CDR1 and CDR2: SGHTA and FQGNSA. The CDR3 is CASSLSRDWGGEQFF.

The V gene is TRBV28, the J gene TRBJ2-1. The CDR3 consists of 11 residues. Germline CDR1 and CDR2: MDHEN and SYDVKM. The CDR3 spells CASSLVYEQFF. Full variable domain (missing parts from reference TRBV28 and TRBJ2-1): DVKVTQSSRYLVKRTGEKVFLECVQDMDHENMFWYRQDPGLGLRLIYFSYDVKMKEKGDIPEGYSVSREKKERFSLILESASTNQTSMYLCASSLVYEQFFGPGTRLTVL.

The V gene is TRBV27, the J gene TRBJ2-1; TCRdb names TRBD1, which stays unverified in the absence of DNA. The CDR3 loop spans 16 amino acids. Germline values: CDR1 MNHEY, CDR2 SMNVEV (reference sequence). The CDR3 sequence: CASSQEGTGGTNEQFF.

This chain joins TRBV21-1 and TRBJ2-3; TCRdb selects TRBD1, and the lack of DNA leaves this call unchecked. TRBV21-1 is marked as a pseudogene. The CDR3 consists of 14 residues. The chain's CDR3 is CASSKDQGRDTQYF.

This chain connects TRBV20-1 to TRBJ2-3; the D call from TCRdb, TRBD2, cannot be confirmed without DNA. CDR3 length equals 19 residues. The germline CDR1 and CDR2 sequences are DFQATT and SNEGSKA (reference sequence). CDR3 protein: CSARGPPGLAGGRTDTQYF.

The rearrangement uses TRBV25-1 and TRBJ2-1; without DNA, the TCRdb call of TRBD1 cannot be checked. Per the germline V gene, CDR1 is MGHDK and CDR2 is SYGVNS. The CDR3 sequence is 14 residues long. The CDR3 reads CASSESGGNNEQFF.

V is TRBV4-3 and J is TRBJ2-3; the D call of TRBD1 rests on TCRdb alone, since no DNA is present to check it. CDR1 and CDR2 from the germline V gene are LGHNA and YSLEER. The CDR3 extends over 17 amino acids. The CDR3 loop is CASSQWPGGAPADTQYF.

This chain joins TRBV15 and TRBJ2-1; the TCRdb D gene call, TRBD1, has no DNA to confirm it. Per the germline V gene, CDR1 is LNHNV and CDR2 is YYDKDF (reference sequence). This CDR3 region has 15 residues. The CDR3 protein is CATLGPQGAYNEQFF.

The chain uses TRBV7-2 and TRBJ2-7; TCRdb proposes TRBD1, but this gene call is untestable without DNA. In germline, CDR1 is SGHTA, CDR2 FQGNSA. The CDR3 sequence is 15 residues long. CDR3 sequence: CASSFYSGGGYEQYF.

The chain recombines TRBV10-3 with TRBJ1-2. CDR3 length: 16 amino acids. Germline CDR1 and CDR2: ENHRY and SYGVKD. This CDR3 is CAITEDESNANYGYTF.

The gene calls are TRBV29-1 and TRBJ1-3. CDR3 length: 13 amino acids. Germline lookup yields CDR1 SQVTM and CDR2 ANQGSEA. This CDR3 is CSVEVSSGNTIYF.

The genes are TRBV5-1 and TRBJ2-1; the D call of TRBD2 rests on TCRdb alone, since no DNA is present to check it. Germline V CDR1 and CDR2: SGHRS, YFSETQ. The CDR3 has 18 amino acids. The CDR3 spells CASSLPEGLADSYNEQFF.

The chain employs TRBV5-1 and TRBJ1-2; TCRdb picks TRBD1, but there is no DNA to check that call. Germline CDR1 and CDR2: SGHRS and YFSETQ. The CDR3 contains 17 residues. The CDR3 sequence: CASSLDSGTGRNYGYTF.